This T cell receptor beta chain is drawn from a study of CD8 T cells in ankylosing spondylitis. From germline, CDR1 is SGHTA and CDR2 FQGNSA. The CDR3 extends over 13 amino acids. The V end was cut by 1 base, the J end by 3 bases, with 6 bases between. Study observations and caveats: A TCR beta motif made of under 10 highly homologous variants seemed typical of ankylosing spondylitis blood. Within matched ankylosing spondylitis synovial fluid, disease-linked clones were reportedly significantly enriched. Previous work reported some of these motif variants in the synovial fluid and blood of reactive arthritis.

About this clonotype: The antigen is unknown.

Generation of TCR beta libraries employed quantitative 5'-RACE incorporating molecular barcodes. MiXCR, applied by TCRdb to the 5' RACE reads, yields one record per CDR3 protein. The data show more than 100,000 distinct CDR3 sequences, with more than 9.5% seen just once and less than 5% held by the top ten. The sequence came from a female donor with ankylosing spondylitis or in good health (not recorded which). The sequencing input was blood, either unsorted or a sorted T cell fraction (not recorded which). J is TRBJ2-5 and V is TRBV7-2; no clear D. CDR3 sequence: CASSLGRKETQYF. For the CDR3, the DNA is TGTGCCAGCAGCTTAGGACGGAAAGAGACCCAGTACTTC.